This T cell receptor (beta chain) was retrieved from a study of T cell repertoires in cytomegalovirus infection. On the study more broadly: Recently identified HLA-C-restricted CMV epitopes and well-studied HLA-B-restricted CMV epitopes were used by the study. An indication of both CMV infection and matching HLA type came from public TCR beta signatures.

Concerning this clonotype: Its antigen is as yet unknown.

This CDR3 contains 12 residues. With 1 base removed from V and 7 bases from J, the gap between germline ends came to 8 bases. Germline CDR1 is KGHSH and CDR2 is LQKENI. Study observations and caveats: The ex vivo response was dominated by HLA-C-restricted CMV-specific TCR beta clonotypes. Carriage of CMV together with the relevant HLA was identifiable through cumulative public TCR beta family frequency.

MiXCR, run by TCRdb on the reads, gives a single entry per CDR3 protein. The sample gives about 740,000 distinct CDR3 sequences, around 35% of which show up once; around a sixth is in the top ten. The sequence came from a human donor in good health (CMV status not recorded). Some clones in this sample may be carry-over from other donors' samples. This specimen consisted of cultured PBMCs, obtained from culture after CMV antigen stimulation. This chain links TRBV18 with TRBJ2-7; D not certain. In nucleotides, the CDR3 is TGTGCCAGCTCACCACAGTTGGGGGAGCAGTACTTC. Translated: CASSPQLGEQYF.